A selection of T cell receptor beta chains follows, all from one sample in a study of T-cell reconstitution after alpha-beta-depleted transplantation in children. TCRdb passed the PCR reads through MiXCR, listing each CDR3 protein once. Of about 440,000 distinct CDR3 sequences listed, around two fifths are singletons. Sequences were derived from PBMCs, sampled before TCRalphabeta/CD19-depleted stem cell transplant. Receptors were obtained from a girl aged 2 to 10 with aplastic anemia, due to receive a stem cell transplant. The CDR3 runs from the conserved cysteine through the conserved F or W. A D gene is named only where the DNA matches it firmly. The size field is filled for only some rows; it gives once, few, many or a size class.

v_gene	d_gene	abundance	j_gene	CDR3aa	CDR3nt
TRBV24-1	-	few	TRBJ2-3	CATSQPQGDTDTQYF	TGTGCCACCAGTCAACCACAGGGAGACACAGATACGCAGTATTTT
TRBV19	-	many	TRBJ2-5	CASSPSRKETQYF	TGTGCCAGTAGCCCCAGCCGAAAAGAGACCCAGTACTTC
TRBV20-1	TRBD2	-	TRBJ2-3	CSARGTSGDTDTQYF	TGCAGTGCTAGAGGGACTAGCGGGGACACAGATACGCAGTATTTT
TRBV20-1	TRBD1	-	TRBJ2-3	CSASGTAFTDTQYF	TGCAGTGCCAGTGGGACAGCCTTCACAGATACGCAGTATTTT
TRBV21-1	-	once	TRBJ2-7	CASSKGVLRDPYEQYF	TGTGCCAGCAGCAAAGGGGTTTTGAGGGATCCTTACGAGCAGTACTTC
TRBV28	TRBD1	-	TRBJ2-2	CASSQTGTGPPGELFF	TGTGCCAGCAGTCAGACCGGGACAGGGCCCCCCGGGGAGCTGTTTTTT
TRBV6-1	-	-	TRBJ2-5	CASSPAPLGSSQETQYF	TGTGCCAGCAGTCCCGCCCCTTTGGGGTCTTCCCAAGAGACCCAGTACTTC
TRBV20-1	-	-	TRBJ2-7	CSARPIGLMEQYF	TGCAGTGCTAGACCAATAGGGTTAATGGAGCAGTACTTC
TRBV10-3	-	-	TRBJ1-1	CAISESTVFF	TGTGCCATCAGTGAGTCGACAGTTTTCTTT
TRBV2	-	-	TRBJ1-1	CASRWQGNTEAFF	TGTGCCAGCAGGTGGCAAGGAAACACTGAAGCTTTCTTT
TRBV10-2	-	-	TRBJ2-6	CASRDPGMRGTSGANVLTF	TGCGCCAGCAGAGACCCAGGGATGCGGGGAACCTCTGGGGCCAACGTCCTGACTTTC
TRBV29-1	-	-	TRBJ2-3	CSVEAEESTDTQYF	TGCAGCGTTGAAGCGGAGGAGTCCACAGATACGCAGTATTTT
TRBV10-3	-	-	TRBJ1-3	CAISHPGTGNTIYF	TGTGCCATCAGTCATCCAGGGACTGGAAACACCATATATTTT
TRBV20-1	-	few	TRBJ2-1	CSASGAGLGNEQFF	TGCAGTGCTAGTGGGGCTGGGTTGGGGAATGAGCAGTTCTTC
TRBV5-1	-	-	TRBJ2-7	CASSPEGASYEQYF	TGCGCCAGCAGCCCTGAAGGGGCCTCCTACGAGCAGTACTTC
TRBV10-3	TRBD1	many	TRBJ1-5	CAISENLGGSQPQHF	TGTGCCATCAGTGAAAATTTAGGGGGCTCTCAGCCCCAGCATTTT
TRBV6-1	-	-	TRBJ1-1	CASRLLGGPGATEAFF	TGTGCCAGCAGGCTACTGGGGGGGCCTGGGGCAACTGAAGCTTTCTTT
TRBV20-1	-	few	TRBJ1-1	CSVTGGGPLGTEAFF	TGCAGTGTTACGGGCGGGGGGCCCTTAGGGACTGAAGCTTTCTTT
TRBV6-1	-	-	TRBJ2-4	CASSNPGQKAKNIQYF	TGTGCCAGCAGTAATCCGGGCCAGAAGGCCAAAAACATTCAGTACTTC
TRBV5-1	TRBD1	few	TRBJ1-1	CASSQPSDRLGTEAFF	TGCGCCAGCAGTCAGCCTTCGGACAGGCTGGGGACTGAAGCTTTCTTT
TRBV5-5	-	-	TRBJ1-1	CASSSGGAEAFF	TGTGCCAGCAGCTCGGGCGGCGCTGAAGCTTTCTTT
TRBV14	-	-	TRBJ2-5	CASSQERERKTQYF	TGTGCCAGCAGCCAAGAAAGGGAACGAAAGACCCAGTACTTC
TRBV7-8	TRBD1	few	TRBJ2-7	CASSSDRGRRDEQYF	TGTGCCAGCAGCTCAGACAGGGGGCGGAGGGACGAGCAGTACTTC
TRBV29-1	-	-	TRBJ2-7	CSVRQDVTYEQYF	TGCAGCGTTCGGCAGGATGTAACCTACGAGCAGTACTTC
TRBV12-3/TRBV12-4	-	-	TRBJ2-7	CASSFQGLGEQYF	TGTGCCAGCAGTTTTCAGGGACTGGGCGAGCAGTACTTC